Listed here are 2 T cell receptor beta chains from one sample, sequenced in a study of T cell responses to AZD1222 COVID-19 vaccine. TCRdb's table, derived via immunoSEQ multiplex PCR, lists solely in-frame clones and lacks some. The data contain roughly 140,000 clones, about 91% of them singletons. Specimen: peripheral blood, collected on day 0 of MenACWY control vaccination. These receptors all stem from an adult in good health.

The chain couples TRBV6-6 to TRBJ1-3, with D possibly matching TRBD1 (6 bases). Germline V CDR1 and CDR2: MNHNY, SVGAGI (reference sequence). Trimming pared 2 bases from V and 2 bases from J, leaving 7 bases between. The CDR3 has 14 amino acids. CDR3: CASSYQGTGNTIYF. The CDR3 DNA follows: TGTGCCAGCAGTTACCAGGGGACTGGAAACACCATATATTTT.

The rearrangement uses TRBV5-1 and TRBJ2-1, with 13 bases fitting TRBD2. The CDR3 loop spans 15 amino acids. V gave up 4 bases and J gave up 7 bases; unmatched junction bases: 5. The germline V gene has CDR1 SGHRS and CDR2 YFSETQ. The CDR3 nucleotides are TGCGCCAGCAGCGACGGGACTAGCGGGAAGAATGAGCAGTTCTTC. This encodes CASSDGTSGKNEQFF.